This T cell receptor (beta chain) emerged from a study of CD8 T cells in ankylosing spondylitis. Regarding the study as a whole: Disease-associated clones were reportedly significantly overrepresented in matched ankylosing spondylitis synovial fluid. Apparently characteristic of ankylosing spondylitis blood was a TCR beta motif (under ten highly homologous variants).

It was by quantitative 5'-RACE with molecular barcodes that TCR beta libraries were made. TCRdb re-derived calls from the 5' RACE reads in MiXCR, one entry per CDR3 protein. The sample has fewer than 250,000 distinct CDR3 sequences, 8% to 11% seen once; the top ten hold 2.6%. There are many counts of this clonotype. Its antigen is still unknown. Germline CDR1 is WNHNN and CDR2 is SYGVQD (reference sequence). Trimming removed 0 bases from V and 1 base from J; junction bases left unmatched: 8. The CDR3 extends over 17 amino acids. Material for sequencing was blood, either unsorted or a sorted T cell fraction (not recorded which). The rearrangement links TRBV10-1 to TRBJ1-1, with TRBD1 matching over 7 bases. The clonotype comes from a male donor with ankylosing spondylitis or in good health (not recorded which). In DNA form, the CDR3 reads TGCGCCAGCAGTGAGTCGGGGGGCGCAGGGGGGAACACTGAAGCTTTCTTT. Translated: CASSESGGAGGNTEAFF.